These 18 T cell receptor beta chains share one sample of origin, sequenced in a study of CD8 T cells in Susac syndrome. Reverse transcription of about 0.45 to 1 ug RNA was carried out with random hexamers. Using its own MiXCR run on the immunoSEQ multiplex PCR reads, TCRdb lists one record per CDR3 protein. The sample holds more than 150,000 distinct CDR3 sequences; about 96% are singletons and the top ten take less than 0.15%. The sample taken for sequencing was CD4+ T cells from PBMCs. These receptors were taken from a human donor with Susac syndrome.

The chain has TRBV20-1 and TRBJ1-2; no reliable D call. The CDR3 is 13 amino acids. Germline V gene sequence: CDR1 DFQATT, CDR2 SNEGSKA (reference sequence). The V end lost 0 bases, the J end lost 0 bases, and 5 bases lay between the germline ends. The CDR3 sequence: CSARDSSNYGYTF. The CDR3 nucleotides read TGCAGTGCTAGAGATTCCTCTAACTATGGCTACACCTTC.

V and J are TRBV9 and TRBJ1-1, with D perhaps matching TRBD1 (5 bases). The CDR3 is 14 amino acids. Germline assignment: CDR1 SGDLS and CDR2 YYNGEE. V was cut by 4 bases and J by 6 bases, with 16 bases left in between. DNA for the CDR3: TGTGCCAGCAGCCCACGTGTTGGGGGTGCTGAAGCTTTCTTT. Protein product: CASSPRVGGAEAFF.

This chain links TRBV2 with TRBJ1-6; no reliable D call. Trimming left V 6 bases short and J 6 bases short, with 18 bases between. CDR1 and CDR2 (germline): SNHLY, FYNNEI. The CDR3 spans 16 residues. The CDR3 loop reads CASSNNPGLVNSPLHF. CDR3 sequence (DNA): TGTGCCAGCAGCAATAATCCGGGCCTCGTTAATTCACCCCTCCACTTT.

The CDR3 protein is CSARDGRGPTYEQYF. CDR3 nucleotides: TGCAGTGCTAGAGATGGGAGGGGCCCCACCTACGAGCAGTACTTC. The chain employs TRBV20-1 and TRBJ2-7; 7 bases agree with TRBD2. Unmatched junction bases numbered 7, after V lost 0 bases and J lost 2 bases. Germline CDR1 DFQATT, CDR2 SNEGSKA (reference sequence). CDR3 size: 15 residues.

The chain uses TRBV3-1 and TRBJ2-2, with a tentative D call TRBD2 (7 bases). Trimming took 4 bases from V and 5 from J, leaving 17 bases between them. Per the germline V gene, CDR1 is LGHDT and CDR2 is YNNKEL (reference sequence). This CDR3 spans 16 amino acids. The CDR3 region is CASSRRGPFETGELFF. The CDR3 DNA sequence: TGTGCCAGCAGCCGGCGGGGGCCCTTTGAGACCGGGGAGCTGTTTTTT.

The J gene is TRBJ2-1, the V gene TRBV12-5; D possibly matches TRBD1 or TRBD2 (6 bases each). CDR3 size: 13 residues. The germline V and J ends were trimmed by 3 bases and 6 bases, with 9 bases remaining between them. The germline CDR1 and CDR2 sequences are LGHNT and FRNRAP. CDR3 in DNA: TGTGCTAGTGGTTTAGGGGGGATCAATGAGCAGTTCTTC. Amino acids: CASGLGGINEQFF.

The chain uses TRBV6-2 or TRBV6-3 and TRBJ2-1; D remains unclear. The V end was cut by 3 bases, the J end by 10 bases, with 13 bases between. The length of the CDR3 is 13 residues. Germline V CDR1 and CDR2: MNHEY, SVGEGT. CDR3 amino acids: CASSYVLGYEQFF. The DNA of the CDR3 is TGTGCCAGCAGTTATGTCCTGGGGTACGAGCAGTTCTTC.

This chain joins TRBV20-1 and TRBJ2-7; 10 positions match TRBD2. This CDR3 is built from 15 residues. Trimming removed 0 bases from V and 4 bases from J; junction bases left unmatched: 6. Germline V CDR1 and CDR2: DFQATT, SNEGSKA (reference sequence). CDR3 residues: CSARDPSGSVYEQYF. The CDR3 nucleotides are TGCAGTGCTAGAGATCCTAGCGGGAGTGTGTACGAGCAGTACTTC.

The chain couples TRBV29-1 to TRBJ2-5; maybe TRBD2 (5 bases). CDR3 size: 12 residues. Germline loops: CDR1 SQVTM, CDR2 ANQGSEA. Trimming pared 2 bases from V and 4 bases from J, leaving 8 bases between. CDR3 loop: CSVERTLETQYF. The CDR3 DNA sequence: TGCAGCGTTGAAAGGACTTTAGAGACCCAGTACTTC.

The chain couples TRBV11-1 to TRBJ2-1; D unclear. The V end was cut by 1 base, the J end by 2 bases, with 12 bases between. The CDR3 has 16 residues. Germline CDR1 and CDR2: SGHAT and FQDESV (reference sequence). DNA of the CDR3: TGTGCCAGCAGCTTAGTAGGTGTAGGCGCCTACAATGAGCAGTTCTTC. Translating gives CASSLVGVGAYNEQFF.

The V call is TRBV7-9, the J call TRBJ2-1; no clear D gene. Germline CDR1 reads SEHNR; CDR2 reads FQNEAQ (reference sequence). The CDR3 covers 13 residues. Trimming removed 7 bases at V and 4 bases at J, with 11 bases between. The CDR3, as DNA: TGTGCCAGCAACCCAGACACTTACAATGAGCAGTTCTTC. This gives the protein CASNPDTYNEQFF.

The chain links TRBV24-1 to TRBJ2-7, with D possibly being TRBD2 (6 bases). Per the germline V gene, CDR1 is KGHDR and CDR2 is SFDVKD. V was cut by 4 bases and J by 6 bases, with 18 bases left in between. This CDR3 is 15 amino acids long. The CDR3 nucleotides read TGTGCCACCAGTGACTCAAGGACTAACACACCCGAGCAGTACGTC. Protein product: CATSDSRTNTPEQYV.

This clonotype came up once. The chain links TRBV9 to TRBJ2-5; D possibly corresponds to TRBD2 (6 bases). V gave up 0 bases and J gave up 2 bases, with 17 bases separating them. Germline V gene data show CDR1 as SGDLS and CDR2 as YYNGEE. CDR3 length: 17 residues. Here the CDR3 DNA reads TGTGCCAGCAGCGTAGATCCCGCGGGCGGGGTACAAGAGACCCAGTACTTC. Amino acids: CASSVDPAGGVQETQYF.

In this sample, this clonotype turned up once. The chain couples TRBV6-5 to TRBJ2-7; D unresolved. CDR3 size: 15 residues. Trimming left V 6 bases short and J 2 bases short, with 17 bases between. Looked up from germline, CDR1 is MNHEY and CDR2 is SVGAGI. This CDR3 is CASSTGPSPPYEQYF. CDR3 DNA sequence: TGTGCCAGCAGCACCGGCCCCTCGCCGCCCTACGAGCAGTACTTC.

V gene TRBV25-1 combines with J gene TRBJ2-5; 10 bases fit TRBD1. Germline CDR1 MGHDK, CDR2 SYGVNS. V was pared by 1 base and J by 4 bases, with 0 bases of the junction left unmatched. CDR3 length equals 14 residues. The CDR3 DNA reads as TGTGCCAGCAGTGAATGGACAGGGGGAGAGACCCAGTACTTC. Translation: CASSEWTGGETQYF.

CDR3 DNA: TGTGCCAGCGGGCAAGGGGAGACCCAGTACTTC. Translation: CASGQGETQYF. This rearrangement joins TRBV11-2 to TRBJ2-5; unclear D gene. V gave up 8 bases and J gave up 5 bases, with 9 bases separating them. The germline V gene encodes CDR1 SGHAT and CDR2 FQNNGV. This CDR3 has 11 residues.

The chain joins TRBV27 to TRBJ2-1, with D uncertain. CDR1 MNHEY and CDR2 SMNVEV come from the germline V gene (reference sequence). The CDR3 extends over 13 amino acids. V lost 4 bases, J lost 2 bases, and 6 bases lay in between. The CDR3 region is CASSSPPYNEQFF. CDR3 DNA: TGTGCCAGCAGTTCCCCGCCCTACAATGAGCAGTTCTTC.

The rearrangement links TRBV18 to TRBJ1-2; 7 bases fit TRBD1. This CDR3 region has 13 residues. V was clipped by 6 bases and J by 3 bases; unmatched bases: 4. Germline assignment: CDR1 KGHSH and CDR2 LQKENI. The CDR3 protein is CASSTGADYGYTF. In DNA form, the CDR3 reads TGTGCCAGCTCTACAGGGGCGGACTATGGCTACACCTTC.